What follows are 18 T cell receptor beta chains derived from one specimen sequenced in a study of T cells after yellow fever vaccination. TCRdb analysed the 5' RACE reads with MiXCR anew, one entry per CDR3 protein. The sample yields approximately 250,000 distinct CDR3 sequences, more than 6.5% seen once. The sequences come from CD4+ T cells sorted from PBMCs, collected on the day of the yellow fever booster vaccination. The receptors here all came from a man aged 25-45 years who received the YFV17D yellow fever vaccine.

This clonotype was recorded many times. The gene calls are TRBV5-1 and TRBJ2-3, with unresolved D. From germline, CDR1 is SGHRS and CDR2 YFSETQ. The CDR3 totals 13 residues. V shed 0 bases and J shed 4 bases, with 6 bases lying between them. For the CDR3, the DNA is TGCGCCAGCAGCTTGGCCTTCGCAGATACGCAGTATTTT. This translates into CASSLAFADTQYF.

Only a few counts were recorded for this clonotype. The chain links TRBV29-1 to TRBJ2-6; no definite D call. CDR1 is SQVTM and CDR2 is ANQGSEA in the germline V gene. This CDR3 comprises 14 residues. V gave up 6 bases and J gave up 4 bases, with 13 bases separating them. CDR3 DNA: TGCAGCGTCGAATTCATATCCGGGGCCAACGTCCTGACTTTC. Encoded protein: CSVEFISGANVLTF.

This chain joins TRBV30 and TRBJ2-7; the match to TRBD2 covers 11 bases. Trimming at V came to 1 base and at J to 4 bases, leaving 15 bases not matched to a gene. The CDR3 length is 18 residues. Germline V gives CDR1 GTSNPN, CDR2 SVGIG (reference sequence). CDR3 in DNA: TGTGCCTGGAGTGCCCAAAACCCTTGGGGGACTAGCGGTTACGAGCAGTACTTC. Translation: CAWSAQNPWGTSGYEQYF.

This clonotype appeared a few times. The chain uses TRBV12-3 or TRBV12-4 and TRBJ2-7; TRBD2 is a possible D gene (6 bases). This CDR3 has 12 amino acids. Trimming shortened V by 5 bases and J by 7 bases, and 12 bases separated the two germline ends. This chain's CDR3 is CASSTGLPEQYF. The CDR3 DNA sequence: TGTGCCAGCAGTACGGGACTCCCAGAGCAGTACTTC.

This clonotype was seen repeatedly, ten times or more. The chain combines TRBV7-9 with TRBJ2-1; 13 bases map to TRBD2. Trimming removed 5 bases from V and 3 bases from J; junction bases left unmatched: 7. The CDR3 sequence is 17 residues long. Germline lookup yields CDR1 SEHNR and CDR2 FQNEAQ (reference sequence). DNA of the CDR3: TGTGCCAGCAGCCAGGGGACTAGCGGGACCCGCTACAATGAGCAGTTCTTC. Translated: CASSQGTSGTRYNEQFF.

CDR3 amino acids: CASSLLGTLYNEQFF. CDR3 in DNA: TGTGCCAGCAGCTTATTAGGGACCCTCTACAATGAGCAGTTCTTC. The chain combines TRBV11-2 with TRBJ2-1; either TRBD1 or TRBD2 may fit D (5 bases each). Trimming removed 2 bases from V and 3 bases from J, with 11 bases in between. The CDR3 sequence is 15 residues long. Germline values: CDR1 SGHAT, CDR2 FQNNGV.

This clonotype was seen repeatedly, ten times or more. The chain joins TRBV12-3 or TRBV12-4 to TRBJ2-7; perhaps TRBD2 as D (6 bases). V lost 5 bases to trimming and J lost 6 bases, with 8 bases between them. CDR3 size: 11 residues. For the CDR3, the DNA is TGTGCCAGCAGTAGGGGAGGCGAGCAGTACTTC. Translation gives CASSRGGEQYF.

To note about this clonotype: A much larger clonotype is one base distant, so this may be a read error. The rearrangement uses TRBV24-1 and TRBJ2-3, with D possibly being TRBD2 (5 bases). The germline CDR1 and CDR2 sequences are KGHDR and SFDVKD. The CDR3 loop spans 14 amino acids. CDR3 region: CTTSDRTHTDTQYF. CDR3 in DNA: TGTACCACCAGTGACCGGACTCACACAGATACGCAGTATTTT.

The chain is built from TRBV2 and TRBJ2-4; D might be TRBD1 (6 bases). This CDR3 has 15 residues. The V and J ends lost 6 bases and 0 bases respectively, with 12 bases between them. The germline gives CDR1 SNHLY, CDR2 FYNNEI. CDR3 region: CASRLGQLAKNIQYF. CDR3 DNA sequence: TGTGCCAGCAGACTAGGACAGCTAGCCAAAAACATTCAGTACTTC.

This clonotype has more than one count but fewer than ten. The gene calls are TRBV19 and TRBJ2-5, with 9 bases identical to TRBD1. The CDR3 has 14 amino acids. V was clipped by 5 bases and J by 5 bases; unmatched bases: 6. Germline-derived CDR1 and CDR2 are LNHDA and SQIVND (reference sequence). For the CDR3, the DNA is TGTGCCAGTAGTCAAACAGGGGGCGCGGAGACCCAGTACTTC. This sequence encodes CASSQTGGAETQYF.

The table lists this clonotype with a few counts. V gene TRBV3-1 combines with J gene TRBJ2-7, with 9 bases lining up with TRBD2. V trimming: 1 base; J trimming: 5 bases; junction bases outside the gene matches: 12. The CDR3 has 17 residues. CDR1 and CDR2 (germline): LGHDT, YNNKEL (reference sequence). DNA for the CDR3: TGTGCCAGCAGCCAAGTGGCGGGAGGGTTTTCATCTCACGAGCAGTACTTC. It is translated as CASSQVAGGFSSHEQYF.

The chain links TRBV20-1 to TRBJ2-7, with TRBD2 matching over 11 bases. This CDR3 contains 14 residues. Germline CDR1 reads DFQATT; CDR2 reads SNEGSKA (reference sequence). V shed 6 bases, J shed 5 bases, and the junction held 9 bases outside the gene matches. The CDR3 DNA reads TGCAGTGCCCCGGGGCTAGCGGGAGGAGACGAGCAGTACTTC. Translating it yields CSAPGLAGGDEQYF.

The rearrangement uses TRBV5-1 and TRBJ1-5, with 7 bases fitting TRBD1. V lost 1 base, J lost 5 bases, and 0 bases stayed unmatched. CDR3 length: 13 amino acids. Per germline, CDR1 SGHRS and CDR2 YFSETQ. This CDR3 reads CASSLTGDQPQHF. The CDR3, as DNA: TGCGCCAGCAGCTTGACAGGGGATCAGCCCCAGCATTTT.

The chain employs TRBV7-9 and TRBJ2-5, with D perhaps TRBD2 (5 bases). Germline V gives CDR1 SEHNR, CDR2 FQNEAQ (reference sequence). Trimming removed 0 bases at V and 3 bases at J, with 14 bases between. The CDR3 is 16 residues long. CDR3 coding DNA: TGTGCCAGCAGCTTAGCGGGAGCGAGGCAGAAAGAGACCCAGTACTTC. Its protein is CASSLAGARQKETQYF.

This clonotype was detected ten times or more. The chain joins TRBV29-1 to TRBJ2-7, with D possibly TRBD1 on 6 matching bases. V lost 4 bases and J 4 bases, leaving 11 bases between the germline ends. Germline CDR1 and CDR2: SQVTM and ANQGSEA. The CDR3 loop spans 12 amino acids. The chain's CDR3 is CSVARDMYEQYF. CDR3 in DNA: TGCAGCGTTGCACGGGACATGTACGAGCAGTACTTC.

This chain links TRBV10-3 with TRBJ2-3; D not certain. This CDR3 is built from 20 residues. From germline, CDR1 is ENHRY and CDR2 SYGVKD. V lost 5 bases and J lost 2, with 29 bases in between. The CDR3 reads CAISPIRRASLILITDTQYF. CDR3 coding DNA: TGTGCCATCAGTCCTATCCGTCGGGCGAGTCTTATCCTAATCACAGATACGCAGTATTTT.

There are many counts of this clonotype. This chain links TRBV19 with TRBJ2-7; a possible D gene is TRBD1 (6 bases). The V end was cut by 3 bases, the J end by 2 bases, with 11 bases between. Per germline, CDR1 LNHDA and CDR2 SQIVND (reference sequence). This CDR3 is built from 14 residues. Here the CDR3 reads CASSIQGRTYEQYF. CDR3 coding DNA: TGTGCCAGTAGTATCCAGGGGCGAACCTACGAGCAGTACTTC.

This clonotype was seen repeatedly, ten times or more. The chain recombines TRBV21-1 with TRBJ2-7; TRBD2 is the table's D call and was not checked against the DNA. TRBV21-1 is a pseudogene segment. There are 17 residues in the CDR3. The CDR3 protein is CASSTIKWGPKGCEQYF. The CDR3 coding sequence is TGTGCCAGCAGCACTATAAAATGGGGCCCCAAGGGCTGCGAGCAGTACTTC.